The TCR beta chain described here comes from a study of T cells in localized non-small cell lung cancer. The repertoire was sequenced with immunoSEQ multiplex PCR; TCRdb's copy has only in-frame clones and lacks some. Of 75,000 to 95,000 clones in the sample, roughly 90% were seen once. Study findings and constraints: Only one tumor region was sequenced, so heterogeneity remains possible.

In regard to this clone: Its antigen is still unknown.

Germline V gene lookup returns CDR1 SQVTM and CDR2 ANQGSEA. V gave up 7 bases and J gave up 4 bases, with 7 bases separating them. The CDR3 sequence is 10 residues long. Specimen: peripheral blood, collected before any cancer treatment. The receptor comes from a man aged 40 to 69 with stage I squamous cell lung carcinoma. This chain joins TRBV29-1 and TRBJ2-5, with unresolved D. The CDR3: CSASLETQYF. The CDR3 coding sequence is TGCAGCGCCAGCCTAGAGACCCAGTACTTC.